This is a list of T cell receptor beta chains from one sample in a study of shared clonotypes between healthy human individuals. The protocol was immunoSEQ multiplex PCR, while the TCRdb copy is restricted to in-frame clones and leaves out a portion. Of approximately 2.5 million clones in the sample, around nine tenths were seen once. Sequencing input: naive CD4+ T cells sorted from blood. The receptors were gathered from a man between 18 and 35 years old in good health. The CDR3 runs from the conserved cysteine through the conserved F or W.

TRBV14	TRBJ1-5	CASSQTGQGGGTQHF
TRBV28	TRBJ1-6	CASSLTQPGQSCHF
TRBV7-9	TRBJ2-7	CASSLATSGGYEQYF
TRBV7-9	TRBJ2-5	CASSFWSGETQYF
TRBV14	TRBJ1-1	CASSVRDTEAFF
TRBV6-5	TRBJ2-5	CASSYGGQGRETQYF
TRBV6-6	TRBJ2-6	CASRGTQANVLTF
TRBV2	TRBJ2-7	CASRKRQGDYEQYF
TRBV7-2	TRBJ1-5	CASSLGQRNQPQHF
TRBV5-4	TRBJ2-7	CASSLVQGSSYEQYF
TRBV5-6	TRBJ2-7	CASSRRRLADGYEQYF
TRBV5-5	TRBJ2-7	CASSFERGSSYEQYF
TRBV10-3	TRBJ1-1	CAISDVRQENTEAFF
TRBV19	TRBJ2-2	CASARQAPGELFF
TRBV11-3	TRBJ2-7	CASSLDSSDEQYF
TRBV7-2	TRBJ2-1	CASSQRSGGTNEQFF
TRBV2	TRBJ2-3	CASTRTSGRDTQYF
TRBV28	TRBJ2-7	CASSYRQGAYEQYF
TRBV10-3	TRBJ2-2	CAISESLGLAGDNSGELFF
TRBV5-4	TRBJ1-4	CASSATGRDEKLFF
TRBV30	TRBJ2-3	CAWSAPIGRASQATDTQYF
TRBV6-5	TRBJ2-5	CASSNRGGKTQYF
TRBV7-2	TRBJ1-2	CASSPRGQWPMRGNGYTF
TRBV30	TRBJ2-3	CAWSGGDTDTQYF
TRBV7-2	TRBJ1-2	CASSQSQGLGYTF
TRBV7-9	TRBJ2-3	CASSPPPLLTDRSTDTQYF
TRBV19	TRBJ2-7	CASSTTGKSSYEQYF
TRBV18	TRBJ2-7	CASSPAGGVYEQYF
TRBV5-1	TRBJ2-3	CASSVKRGGTDTQYF
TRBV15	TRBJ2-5	CATSRDIETQYF
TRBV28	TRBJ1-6	CASRGSSYNSPLHF
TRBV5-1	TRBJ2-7	CASSLALRGGKDSYEQYF
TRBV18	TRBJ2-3	CASSPRGATDTQYF
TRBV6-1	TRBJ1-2	CASSRSGDNYGYTF
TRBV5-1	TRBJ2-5	CASSRGSAETQYF
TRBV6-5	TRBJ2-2	CASSSAGANTGELFF
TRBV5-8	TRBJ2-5	CASSLEGTSGRGQETQYF
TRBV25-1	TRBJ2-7	CASSESGGATREQYF
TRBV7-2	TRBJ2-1	CASSPGGLAGHNEQFF
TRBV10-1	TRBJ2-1	CATGTSERNEQFF
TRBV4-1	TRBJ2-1	CASSQGPRIHNEQFF
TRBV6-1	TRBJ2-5	CASSDMGGQETQYF
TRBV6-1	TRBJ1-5	CASTIHSNQPQHF
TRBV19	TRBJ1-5	CASSIGTTRQPQHF
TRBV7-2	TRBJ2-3	CAGSLNSITSTDTQYF
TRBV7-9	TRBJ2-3	CASSLGTKGGSGTDTQYF
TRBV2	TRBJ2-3	CASSETTSGNTDTQYF
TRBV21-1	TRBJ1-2	CASSRRVPDWGYTF
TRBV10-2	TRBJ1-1	CASTEPGNTEAFF
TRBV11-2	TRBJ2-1	CASSFTQRQGRGNEQFF
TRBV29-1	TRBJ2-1	CSVLAGGLSYNEQFF